The 19 T cell receptor beta chains given below trace back to one sample, sequenced in a study of blood T cells in healthy people across ages. The second PCR ran about 6 to 11 cycles with a sample-barcoded 5' primer and J-beta primers. TCRdb reprocessed the 5' RACE reads with MiXCR, giving one entry per CDR3 protein. This sample yields roughly 800,000 distinct CDR3 sequences, of which roughly 60% are seen a single time; around 20% belongs to the top ten. The material sequenced was blood. The receptors come from a man younger than 40 in good health.

This chain links TRBV4-3 with TRBJ2-2, with D hard to call. V dropped 4 bases and J dropped 7 bases, with 22 bases sitting between them. The CDR3 is 17 amino acids. The germline gives CDR1 LGHNA, CDR2 YSLEER. The DNA of the CDR3 is TGCGCCAGCAGCCCACAATACCAGCCATGGTCCGGCGGGGAGCTGTTTTTT. Translating it yields CASSPQYQPWSGGELFF.

This clonotype was counted between two and nine times. The CDR3 region is CASSFNSPGLSYEQYF. CDR3 bases: TGTGCCAGCAGTTTTAATTCGCCGGGATTATCTTACGAGCAGTACTTC. This chain links TRBV12-3 or TRBV12-4 with TRBJ2-7; a weak D match, TRBD2 (5 bases). There are 16 residues in the CDR3. Trimming removed 3 bases at V and 4 bases at J, with 19 bases between.

The V call is TRBV6-2 or TRBV6-3, the J call TRBJ1-2; a possible D gene is TRBD1 (5 bases). This CDR3 is 13 amino acids long. Germline values: CDR1 MNHEY, CDR2 SVGEGT. Trimming pared 2 bases from V and 8 bases from J, leaving 12 bases between. The CDR3 DNA sequence: TGTGCCAGCAGTTACACAGGCGGGCGGGGCTACACCTTC. This gives the protein CASSYTGGRGYTF.

The rearrangement links TRBV7-2 to TRBJ2-7; perhaps TRBD1 as D (5 bases). The CDR3 totals 15 residues. Germline-derived CDR1 and CDR2 are SGHTA and FQGNSA. Trimming removed 0 bases at V and 3 bases at J, with 12 bases between. CDR3 nucleotides: TGTGCCAGCAGCTTAGCGTCAGGACATGGCTACGAGCAGTACTTC. Translating gives CASSLASGHGYEQYF.

A word on this clonotype: A junction end diverges from the germline sequence, so it may reflect a read error. The V gene is TRBV6-1, the J gene TRBJ2-7, with 15 nucleotides matching TRBD2. Germline CDR1 and CDR2: MNHNS and SASEGT. The CDR3 is 19 amino acids. CDR3 protein: CASNRGTSGRSSRSNEQYF. As DNA, the CDR3 is TGTGCCAGCAATAGGGGGACTAGCGGGAGGAGCTCCCGCTCCAACGAGCAGTACTTC.

This chain connects TRBV4-2 to TRBJ1-4; D is uncertain. This CDR3 comprises 14 residues. V was trimmed by 0 bases and J by 8 bases, leaving 10 bases between them. Germline CDR1 reads LGHNA; CDR2 reads YNFKEQ. CDR3 bases: TGTGCCAGCAGCCAAGAGCGGGTTGAAGAAAAACTGTTTTTT. Protein: CASSQERVEEKLFF.

This clonotype was detected only a few times. V and J are TRBV15 and TRBJ2-5; D is possibly TRBD1 or TRBD2 (5 bases each). The length of the CDR3 is 14 residues. Trimming cost V 5 bases and J 2 bases, with 12 bases left between them. CDR1 and CDR2 from the germline V gene are LNHNV and YYDKDF (reference sequence). The CDR3 DNA sequence: TGTGCCACCAGCGAGGGGTATCCTCAAGAGACCCAGTACTTC. It yields the protein CATSEGYPQETQYF. Drawing the rest from reference TRBV15 and TRBJ2-5, the complete variable domain is DAMVIQNPRYQVTQFGKPVTLSCSQTLNHNVMYWYQQKSSQAPKLLFHYYDKDFNNEADTPDNFQSRRPNTSFCFLDIRSPGLGDTAMYLCATSEGYPQETQYFGPGTRLLVL.

V and J are TRBV20-1 and TRBJ1-5, with 8 bases identical to TRBD1. Germline values: CDR1 DFQATT, CDR2 SNEGSKA (reference sequence). The length of the CDR3 is 15 residues. J gave up 2 bases and V 5 bases, and 8 bases lay outside the gene matches. The CDR3 loop is CSALIGQGGNQPQHF. CDR3 DNA: TGCAGTGCTCTTATCGGACAGGGAGGCAATCAGCCCCAGCATTTT.

The V and J genes are TRBV7-2 and TRBJ2-1; a possible D gene is TRBD2 (6 bases). The CDR3 consists of 14 residues. The V end was cut by 4 bases, the J end by 7 bases, with 14 bases between. Germline CDR1 reads SGHTA; CDR2 reads FQGNSA. CDR3 in amino acids: CASSYLGAGNEQFF. The CDR3 nucleotides are TGTGCCAGCAGCTACCTAGGGGCGGGAAATGAGCAGTTCTTC.

This chain joins TRBV5-1 and TRBJ2-1; D gene unclear. V was pared by 0 bases and J by 4 bases, with 14 bases between. There are 16 residues in the CDR3. CDR1 is SGHRS, CDR2 YFSETQ, per germline. CDR3: CASSLAVGPLYNEQFF. CDR3 in DNA: TGCGCCAGCAGCTTGGCGGTGGGCCCTCTTTACAATGAGCAGTTCTTC.

The V and J genes are TRBV5-1 and TRBJ1-1; D unresolved. Between the trimmed V and J ends, which lost 0 bases and 6 bases, there was a span of 12 bases. CDR3 length: 14 amino acids. Germline CDR1 is SGHRS and CDR2 is YFSETQ. The chain's CDR3 is CASSLELGRAEAFF. The CDR3 DNA sequence: TGCGCCAGCAGCTTGGAACTTGGGCGGGCTGAAGCTTTCTTT.

This clonotype is a singleton in its sample. The rearrangement links TRBV24-1 to TRBJ2-1; 10 nucleotides line up with TRBD2. The J call is in doubt because the DNA end fits TRBJ2-7 better. This CDR3 is built from 18 residues. Germline V gene sequence: CDR1 KGHDR, CDR2 SFDVKD. CDR3 protein: CATSDTVTSGGAYNEQYF. The CDR3 DNA is TGTGCCACCAGTGATACGGTTACAAGCGGGGGGGCCTACAATGAGCAGTACTTC.

This sequence joins TRBV7-2 and TRBJ2-2; D gene unclear. The CDR3 consists of 13 residues. Trimming stripped 5 bases from V and 4 bases from J, with 8 bases between. CDR1 and CDR2 (germline): SGHTA, FQGNSA. CDR3 region: CASSQSITGELFF. For the CDR3, the DNA is TGTGCCAGCAGCCAGTCCATCACCGGGGAGCTGTTTTTT.

This clonotype was found a few times. The chain employs TRBV6-5 and TRBJ2-3, with D tentatively TRBD2 (6 bases). There are 15 residues in the CDR3. Looked up from germline, CDR1 is MNHEY and CDR2 is SVGAGI. V was cut by 5 bases and J by 6 bases, with 18 bases left in between. The CDR3 protein is CASSPWRGEVDTQYF. The CDR3 nucleotides read TGTGCCAGCAGTCCTTGGCGGGGTGAAGTGGATACGCAGTATTTT.

The J gene is TRBJ2-7, the V gene TRBV28; 10 nucleotides line up with TRBD1. V gave up 10 bases and J gave up 4 bases; unmatched junction bases: 7. The CDR3 is 13 residues long. From germline, CDR1 is MDHEN and CDR2 SYDVKM. DNA of the CDR3: TGTGCCACAGACAGGGGGCCGGTATACGAGCAGTACTTC. It codes for CATDRGPVYEQYF.

The V and J genes are TRBV4-2 and TRBJ2-3; D is perhaps TRBD1 or TRBD2 (5 bases each). CDR1 LGHNA and CDR2 YNFKEQ come from the germline V gene. Trimming cost V 3 bases and J 1 base, with 17 bases left between them. The CDR3 sequence is 17 residues long. CDR3 sequence: CASSHSRAGARTDTQYF. In DNA, the CDR3 is TGTGCCAGCAGCCACTCTAGGGCCGGGGCTCGCACAGATACGCAGTATTTT.

This clonotype was found a few times. The CDR3 protein is CAISDRMNTEAFF. The CDR3 nucleotides are TGTGCCATCAGTGACAGGATGAACACTGAAGCTTTCTTT. The chain links TRBV10-3 to TRBJ1-1; D gene unclear. The CDR3 has 13 amino acids. V shed 3 bases and J shed 0 bases, with 5 bases lying between them. Germline assignment: CDR1 ENHRY and CDR2 SYGVKD.

This clonotype was counted ten times or more. The rearrangement links TRBV20-1 to TRBJ2-5; no clear D. CDR1 DFQATT and CDR2 SNEGSKA come from the germline V gene (reference sequence). V lost 5 bases to trimming and J lost 0 bases, with 10 bases between them. The CDR3 totals 13 residues. The DNA of the CDR3 is TGCAGTGCTGAGATTCAAAACCAAGAGACCCAGTACTTC. It translates to CSAEIQNQETQYF.

The genes are TRBV29-1 and TRBJ2-7; TRBD2 aligns across 12 bases. This CDR3 spans 13 amino acids. The germline gives CDR1 SQVTM, CDR2 ANQGSEA. Unmatched junction bases numbered 7, after V lost 6 bases and J lost 7 bases. In nucleotides, the CDR3 is TGCAGCGTCGAGACTAGCGGGGGTTGGGAGCAGTACTTC. Its protein is CSVETSGGWEQYF.